The T cell receptor beta chain described here comes from a study of blood T cells in healthy people across ages. Study-level points and caveats: With age, beta diversity per million T cells declined roughly linearly, significantly by 40 to 50.

For the second PCR, which ran for about 7 to 11 cycles, a sample-barcoded 5' primer and a J-beta primer mix were used. A tag from a template-switch adaptor with 12 random nucleotides marked each cDNA molecule. Sequencing recovered at least 2.5 million CDR3-containing paired-end reads from each sample. TCRdb used MiXCR to reprocess the 5' RACE reads, holding one entry per CDR3 protein. The sample holds 790,000 or so distinct CDR3 sequences, 56% seen once. Ranging in age from about 6 to 95, the donors were healthy Caucasian individuals from Russia. Comment on this clonotype: Its antigen is currently unknown.

The material sequenced was blood. This clonotype originated in a man between 35 and 55 years old in good health.

This CDR3 reads CAIQKAGSYEQYF. The CDR3 DNA sequence: TGTGCCATCCAAAAAGCGGGATCCTACGAGCAGTACTTC. V and J are TRBV11-3 and TRBJ2-7; 7 nucleotides align to TRBD2. Germline V gene data show CDR1 as SGHNT and CDR2 as YENEEA. Trimming took 10 bases from V and 1 from J; bases not matched to a gene: 7. This CDR3 is built from 13 residues. The full variable domain, with the rest looked up from reference TRBV11-3 and TRBJ2-7, is EAGVVQSPRYKIIEKKQPVAFWCNPISGHNTLYWYLQNLGQGPELLIRYENEEAVDDSQLPKDRFSAERLKGVDSTLKIQPAELGDSAVYLCAIQKAGSYEQYFGPGTRLTVT.